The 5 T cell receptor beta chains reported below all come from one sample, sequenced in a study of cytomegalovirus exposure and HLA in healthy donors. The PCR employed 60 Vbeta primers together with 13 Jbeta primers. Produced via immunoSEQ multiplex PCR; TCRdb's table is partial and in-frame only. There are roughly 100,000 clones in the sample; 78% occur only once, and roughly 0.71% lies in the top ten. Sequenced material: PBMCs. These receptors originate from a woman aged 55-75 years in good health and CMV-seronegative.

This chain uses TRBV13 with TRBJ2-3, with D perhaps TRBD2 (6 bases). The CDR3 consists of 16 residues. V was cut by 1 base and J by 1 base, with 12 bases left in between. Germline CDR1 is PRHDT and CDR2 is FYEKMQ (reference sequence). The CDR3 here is CASSLDPTGGTDTQYF. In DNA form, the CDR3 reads TGTGCCAGCAGCTTAGATCCAACGGGAGGCACAGATACGCAGTATTTT.

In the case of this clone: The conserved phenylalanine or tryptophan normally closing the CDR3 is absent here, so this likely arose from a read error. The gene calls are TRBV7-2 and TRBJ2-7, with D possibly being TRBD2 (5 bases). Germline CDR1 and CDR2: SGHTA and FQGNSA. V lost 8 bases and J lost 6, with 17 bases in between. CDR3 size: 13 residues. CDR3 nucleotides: TGTGCCAGCGGCACCCCCGGGCGGGCCGAGCAGTACCTC. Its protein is CASGTPGRAEQYL.

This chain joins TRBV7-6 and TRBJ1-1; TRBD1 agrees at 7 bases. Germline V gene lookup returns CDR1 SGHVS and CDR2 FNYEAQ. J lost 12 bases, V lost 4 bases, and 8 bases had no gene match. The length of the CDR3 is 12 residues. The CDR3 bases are TGTGCCAGCAGCTACCGACAGGGTGAGACTTTCTTT. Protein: CASSYRQGETFF.

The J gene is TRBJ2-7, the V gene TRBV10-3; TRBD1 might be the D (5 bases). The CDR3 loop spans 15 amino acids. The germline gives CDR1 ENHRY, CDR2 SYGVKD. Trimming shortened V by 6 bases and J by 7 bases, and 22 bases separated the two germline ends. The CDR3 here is CAISSRESPVGEQYF. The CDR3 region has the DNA TGTGCCATCAGCTCCAGGGAATCCCCCGTTGGTGAGCAGTACTTC.

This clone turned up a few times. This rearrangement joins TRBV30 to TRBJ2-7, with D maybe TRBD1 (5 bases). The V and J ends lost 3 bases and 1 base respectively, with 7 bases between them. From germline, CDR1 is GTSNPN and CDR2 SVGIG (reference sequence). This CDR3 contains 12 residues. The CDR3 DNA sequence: TGTGCCTGGAGCCGACAGTCCTACGAGCAGTACTTC. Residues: CAWSRQSYEQYF.